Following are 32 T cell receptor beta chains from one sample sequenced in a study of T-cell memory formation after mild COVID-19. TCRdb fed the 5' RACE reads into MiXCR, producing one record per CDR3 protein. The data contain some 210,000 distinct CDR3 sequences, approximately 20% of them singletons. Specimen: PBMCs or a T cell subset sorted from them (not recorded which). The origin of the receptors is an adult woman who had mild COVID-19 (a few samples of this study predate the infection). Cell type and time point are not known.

The DNA of the CDR3 is TGTGCCAGTAAGTTATCGGGGGAATTGAACTATGGCTACACCTTC. This encodes CASKLSGELNYGYTF. The chain couples TRBV19 to TRBJ1-2, with TRBD1 as a possible D gene (5 bases). The CDR3 spans 15 residues. V dropped 7 bases and J dropped 2 bases, with 17 bases sitting between them. CDR1 is LNHDA and CDR2 is SQIVND in the germline V gene (reference sequence).

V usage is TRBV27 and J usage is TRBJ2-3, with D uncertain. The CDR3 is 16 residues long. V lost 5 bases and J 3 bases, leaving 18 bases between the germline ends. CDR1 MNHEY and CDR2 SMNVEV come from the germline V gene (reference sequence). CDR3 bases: TGTGCCAGCAGTAGCTGGGCCCTACTCCGAACAGATACGCAGTATTTT. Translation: CASSSWALLRTDTQYF.

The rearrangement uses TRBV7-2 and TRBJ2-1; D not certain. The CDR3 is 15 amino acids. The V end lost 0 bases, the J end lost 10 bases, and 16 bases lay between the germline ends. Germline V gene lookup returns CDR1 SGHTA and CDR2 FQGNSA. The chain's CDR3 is CASSLAFSLGTEQFF. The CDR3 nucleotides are TGTGCCAGCAGCTTAGCTTTTAGTTTGGGAACCGAGCAGTTCTTC.

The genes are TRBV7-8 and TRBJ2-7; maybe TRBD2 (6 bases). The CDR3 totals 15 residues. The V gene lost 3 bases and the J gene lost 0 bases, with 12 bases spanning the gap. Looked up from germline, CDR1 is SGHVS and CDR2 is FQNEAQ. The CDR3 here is CASSFGSGSSYEQYF. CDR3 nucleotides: TGTGCCAGCAGCTTCGGGTCCGGGAGCTCCTACGAGCAGTACTTC. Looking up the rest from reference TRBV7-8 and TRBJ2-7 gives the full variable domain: GAGVSQSPRYKVAKRGQDVALRCDPISGHVSLFWYQQALGQGPEFLTYFQNEAQLDKSGLPSDRFFAERPEGSVSTLKIQRTQQEDSAVYLCASSFGSGSSYEQYFGPGTRLTVT.

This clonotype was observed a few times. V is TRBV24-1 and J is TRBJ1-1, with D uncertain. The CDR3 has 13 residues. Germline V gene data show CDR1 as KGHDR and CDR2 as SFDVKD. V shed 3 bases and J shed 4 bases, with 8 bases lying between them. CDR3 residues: CATSDTALTEAFF. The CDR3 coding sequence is TGTGCCACCAGTGATACGGCTCTCACTGAAGCTTTCTTT.

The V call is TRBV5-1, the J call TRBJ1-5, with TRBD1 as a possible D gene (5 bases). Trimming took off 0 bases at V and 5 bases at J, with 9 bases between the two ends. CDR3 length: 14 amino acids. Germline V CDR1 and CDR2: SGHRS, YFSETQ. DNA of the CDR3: TGCGCCAGCAGCTTGGAAGGGGTCGATCAGCCCCAGCATTTT. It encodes CASSLEGVDQPQHF.

DNA for the CDR3: TGTGCCATCAGTGACGGGGTATCCTACAATGAGCAGTTCTTC. Protein: CAISDGVSYNEQFF. This chain joins TRBV10-3 and TRBJ2-1, with a weak D call TRBD2 (5 bases). V was cut by 3 bases and J by 1 base, with 7 bases left in between. The CDR3 totals 14 residues. Per the germline V gene, CDR1 is ENHRY and CDR2 is SYGVKD.

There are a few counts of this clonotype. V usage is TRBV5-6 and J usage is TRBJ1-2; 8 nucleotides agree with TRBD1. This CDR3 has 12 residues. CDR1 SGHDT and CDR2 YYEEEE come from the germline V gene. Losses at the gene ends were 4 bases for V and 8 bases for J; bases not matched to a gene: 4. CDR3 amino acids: CASSRTGGGYTF. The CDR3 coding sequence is TGTGCCAGCAGCCGTACAGGGGGAGGCTACACCTTC.

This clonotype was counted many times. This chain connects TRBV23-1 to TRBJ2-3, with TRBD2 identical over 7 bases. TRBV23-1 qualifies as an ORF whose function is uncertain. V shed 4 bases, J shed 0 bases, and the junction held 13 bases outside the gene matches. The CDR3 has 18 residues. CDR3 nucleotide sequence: TGCGCCAGCAGTCCGCCTGGGGAGGGCCTCCATAGCACAGATACGCAGTATTTT. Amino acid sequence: CASSPPGEGLHSTDTQYF.

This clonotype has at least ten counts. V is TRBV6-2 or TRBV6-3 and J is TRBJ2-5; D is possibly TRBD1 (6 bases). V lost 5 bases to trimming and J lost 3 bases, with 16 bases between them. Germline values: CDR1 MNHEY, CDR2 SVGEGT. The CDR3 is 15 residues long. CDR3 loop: CASSTLGTPKETQYF. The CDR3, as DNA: TGTGCCAGCAGTACCCTAGGGACACCGAAAGAGACCCAGTACTTC.

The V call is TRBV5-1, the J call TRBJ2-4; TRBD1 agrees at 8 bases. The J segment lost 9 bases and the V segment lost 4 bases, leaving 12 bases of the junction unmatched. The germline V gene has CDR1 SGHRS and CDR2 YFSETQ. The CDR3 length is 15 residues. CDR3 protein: CASSQSTGEVSIQYF. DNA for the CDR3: TGCGCCAGCAGCCAATCGACAGGGGAAGTAAGCATTCAGTACTTC.

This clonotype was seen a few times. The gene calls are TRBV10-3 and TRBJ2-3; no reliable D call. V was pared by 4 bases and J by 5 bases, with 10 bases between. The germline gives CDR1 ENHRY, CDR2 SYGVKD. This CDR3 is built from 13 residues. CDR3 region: CAISAEGIDTQYF. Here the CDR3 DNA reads TGTGCCATCAGTGCCGAAGGGATAGATACGCAGTATTTT.

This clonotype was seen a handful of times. Here the CDR3 reads CASSLVGRDQETQYF. CDR3 DNA: TGTGCCAGCAGCTTAGTGGGCAGGGACCAAGAGACCCAGTACTTC. The chain combines TRBV7-8 with TRBJ2-5; tentatively, D is TRBD1 (5 bases). CDR3 length equals 15 residues. V was pared by 1 base and J by 0 bases, with 9 bases between. Per the germline V gene, CDR1 is SGHVS and CDR2 is FQNEAQ.

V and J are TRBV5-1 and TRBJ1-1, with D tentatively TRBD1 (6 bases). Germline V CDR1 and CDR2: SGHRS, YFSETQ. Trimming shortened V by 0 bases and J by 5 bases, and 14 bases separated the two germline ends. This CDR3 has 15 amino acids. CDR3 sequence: CASSLGDNLGTEAFF. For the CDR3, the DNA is TGCGCCAGCAGCTTGGGGGACAACCTGGGGACTGAAGCTTTCTTT.

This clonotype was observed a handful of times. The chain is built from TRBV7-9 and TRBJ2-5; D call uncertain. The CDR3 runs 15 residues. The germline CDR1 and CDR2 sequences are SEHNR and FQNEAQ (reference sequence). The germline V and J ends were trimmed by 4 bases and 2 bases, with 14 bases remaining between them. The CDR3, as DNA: TGTGCCAGCAGCTCTAATCTCAGGTTTCAAGAGACCCAGTACTTC. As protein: CASSSNLRFQETQYF.

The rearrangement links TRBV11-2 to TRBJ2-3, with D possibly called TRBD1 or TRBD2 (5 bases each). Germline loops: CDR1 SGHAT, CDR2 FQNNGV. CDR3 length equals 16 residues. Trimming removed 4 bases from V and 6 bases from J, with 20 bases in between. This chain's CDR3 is CASSSQLGEPWDTQYF. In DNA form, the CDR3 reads TGTGCCAGCAGCTCACAGTTGGGGGAACCATGGGATACGCAGTATTTT.

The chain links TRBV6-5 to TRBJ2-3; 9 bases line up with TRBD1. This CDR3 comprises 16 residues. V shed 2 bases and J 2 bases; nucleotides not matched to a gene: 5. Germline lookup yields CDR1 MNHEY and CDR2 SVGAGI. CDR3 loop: CASSYATGGFTDTQYF. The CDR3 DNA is TGTGCCAGCAGTTACGCTACAGGGGGCTTCACAGATACGCAGTATTTT.

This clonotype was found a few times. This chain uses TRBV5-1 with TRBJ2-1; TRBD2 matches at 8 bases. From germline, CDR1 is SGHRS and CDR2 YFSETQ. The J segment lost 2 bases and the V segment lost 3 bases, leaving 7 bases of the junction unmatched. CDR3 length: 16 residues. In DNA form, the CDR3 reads TGCGCCAGCAGCTCCGGGGGAGCGGGAGCCTACAATGAGCAGTTCTTC. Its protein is CASSSGGAGAYNEQFF.

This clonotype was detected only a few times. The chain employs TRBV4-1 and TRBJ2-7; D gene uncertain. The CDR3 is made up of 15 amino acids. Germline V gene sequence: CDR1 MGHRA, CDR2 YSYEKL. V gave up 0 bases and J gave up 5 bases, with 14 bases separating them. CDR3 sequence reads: CASSQDRRYWHEQYF. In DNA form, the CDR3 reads TGCGCCAGCAGCCAAGATCGCAGGTACTGGCACGAGCAGTACTTC.

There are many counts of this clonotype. This CDR3 reads CSARDESGQGTYEQYF. CDR3 DNA sequence: TGCAGTGCTAGAGATGAATCCGGACAGGGGACCTACGAGCAGTACTTC. The rearrangement links TRBV20-1 to TRBJ2-7, with 9 bases fitting TRBD1. After removal of 0 bases from V and 2 bases from J, the junction contained 8 bases not matched to a gene. Germline lookup yields CDR1 DFQATT and CDR2 SNEGSKA (reference sequence). This CDR3 has 16 amino acids.

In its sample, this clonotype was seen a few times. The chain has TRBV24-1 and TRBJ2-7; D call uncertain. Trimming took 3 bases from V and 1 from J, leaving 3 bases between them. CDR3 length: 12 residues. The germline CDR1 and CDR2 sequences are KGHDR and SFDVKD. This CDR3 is CATSDLSYEQYF. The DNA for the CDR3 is TGTGCCACCAGTGATCTGTCCTACGAGCAGTACTTC.

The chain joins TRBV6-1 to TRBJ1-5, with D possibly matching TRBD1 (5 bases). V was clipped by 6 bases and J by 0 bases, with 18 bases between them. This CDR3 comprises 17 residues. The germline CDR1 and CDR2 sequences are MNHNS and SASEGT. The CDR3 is CASSLRGTDYSNQPQHF. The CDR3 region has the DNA TGTGCCAGCAGCCTCCGAGGGACGGATTATAGCAATCAGCCCCAGCATTTT.

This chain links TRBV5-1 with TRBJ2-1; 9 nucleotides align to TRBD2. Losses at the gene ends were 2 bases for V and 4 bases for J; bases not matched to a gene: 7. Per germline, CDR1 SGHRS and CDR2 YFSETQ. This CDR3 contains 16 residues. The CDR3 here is CASSLGSGGPYNEQFF. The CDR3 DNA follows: TGCGCCAGCAGCTTAGGTAGCGGGGGCCCGTACAATGAGCAGTTCTTC.

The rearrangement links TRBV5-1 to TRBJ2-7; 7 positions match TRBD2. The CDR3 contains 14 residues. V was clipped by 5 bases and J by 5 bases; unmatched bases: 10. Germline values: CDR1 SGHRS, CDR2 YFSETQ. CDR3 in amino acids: CASRRAGETNEQYF. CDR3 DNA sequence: TGCGCCAGCAGAAGGGCGGGGGAAACGAACGAGCAGTACTTC.

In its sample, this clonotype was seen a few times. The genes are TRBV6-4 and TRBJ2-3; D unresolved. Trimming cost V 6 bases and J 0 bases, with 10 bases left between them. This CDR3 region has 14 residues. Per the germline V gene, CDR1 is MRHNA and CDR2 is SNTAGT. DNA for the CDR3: TGTGCCAGCAGGGACCGGGTTAGCACAGATACGCAGTATTTT. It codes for CASRDRVSTDTQYF.

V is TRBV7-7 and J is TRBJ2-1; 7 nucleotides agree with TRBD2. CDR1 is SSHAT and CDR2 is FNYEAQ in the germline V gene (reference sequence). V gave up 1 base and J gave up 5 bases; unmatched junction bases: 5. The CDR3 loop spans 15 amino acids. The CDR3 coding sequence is TGTGCCAGCAGCTTAGGGCGCGGGGGACACAATGAGCAGTTCTTC. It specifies CASSLGRGGHNEQFF.

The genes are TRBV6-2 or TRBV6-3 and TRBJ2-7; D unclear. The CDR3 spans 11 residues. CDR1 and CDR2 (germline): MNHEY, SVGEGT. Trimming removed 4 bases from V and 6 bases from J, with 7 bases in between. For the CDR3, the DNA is TGTGCCAGCAGTTCGTGGGCCGAGCAGTACTTC. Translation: CASSSWAEQYF.

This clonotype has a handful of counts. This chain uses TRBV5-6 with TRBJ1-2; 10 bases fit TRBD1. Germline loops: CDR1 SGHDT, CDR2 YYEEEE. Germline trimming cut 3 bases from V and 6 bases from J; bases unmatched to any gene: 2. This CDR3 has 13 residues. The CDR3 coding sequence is TGTGCCAGCAGCTCCGGGACAGGGGATGGCTACACCTTC. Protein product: CASSSGTGDGYTF.

CDR3: CASSFGNSPLHF. For the CDR3, the DNA is TGTGCCAGCAGTTTCGGGAATTCACCCCTCCACTTT. This chain connects TRBV12-3 or TRBV12-4 to TRBJ1-6; D uncertain. This CDR3 comprises 12 residues. Trimming cost V 3 bases and J 7 bases, with 4 bases left between them.

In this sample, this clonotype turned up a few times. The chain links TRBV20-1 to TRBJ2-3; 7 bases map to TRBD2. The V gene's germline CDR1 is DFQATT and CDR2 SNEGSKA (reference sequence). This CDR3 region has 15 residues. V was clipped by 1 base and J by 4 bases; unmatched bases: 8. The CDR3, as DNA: TGCAGTGCTAGAGCGAGCGGGATTGGGGCAGATACGCAGTATTTT. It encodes CSARASGIGADTQYF.

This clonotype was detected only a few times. The CDR3 spells CATSVPVTGELFF. DNA of the CDR3: TGTGCCACCAGTGTTCCGGTCACCGGGGAGCTGTTTTTT. The genes are TRBV24-1 and TRBJ2-2, with D unresolved. This CDR3 region has 13 residues. Trimming removed 5 bases at V and 4 bases at J, with 7 bases between. From germline, CDR1 is KGHDR and CDR2 SFDVKD.

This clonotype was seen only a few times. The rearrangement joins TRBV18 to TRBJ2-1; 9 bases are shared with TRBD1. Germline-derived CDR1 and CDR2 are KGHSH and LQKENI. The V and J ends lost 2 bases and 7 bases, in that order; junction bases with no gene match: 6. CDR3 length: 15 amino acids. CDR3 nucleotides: TGTGCCAGCTCACCAACACAGGGGGCTCGGAATGAGCAGTTCTTC. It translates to CASSPTQGARNEQFF.